Each of the 24 T cell receptor beta chains below was sequenced from the same sample in a study of response to subunit inactivated influenza vaccine. One entry per CDR3 protein results from TCRdb running MiXCR on the RT-PCR reads. The repertoire holds 500,000 to 650,000 distinct CDR3 sequences, with around 8% as singletons. The material sequenced was PBMCs from blood, taken around 25 months after vaccination. The source of these receptors is a man aged 45 to 70 who received an inactivated influenza vaccine.

The chain has TRBV4-1 and TRBJ2-7; 8 bases are a match to TRBD2. Germline CDR1 is MGHRA and CDR2 is YSYEKL. V gave up 0 bases and J gave up 2 bases; unmatched junction bases: 9. The CDR3 length is 17 residues. CDR3 DNA sequence: TGCGCCAGCAGCCAAGACTTATACGGGGGGGCTCCCTACGAGCAGTACTTC. This gives the protein CASSQDLYGGAPYEQYF.

This clonotype was seen repeatedly, ten times or more. The chain employs TRBV4-2 and TRBJ2-5; D may correspond to TRBD1 or TRBD2 (6 bases each). The CDR3 spans 14 residues. Trimming took off 4 bases at V and 2 bases at J, with 11 bases between the two ends. Germline lookup yields CDR1 LGHNA and CDR2 YNFKEQ. Here the CDR3 DNA reads TGTGCCAGCAGCCCCGGGGGCGCACAAGAGACCCAGTACTTC. It translates to CASSPGGAQETQYF.

This clonotype has ten or more counts. The genes are TRBV5-1 and TRBJ2-3; D not resolved. V was cut by 0 bases and J by 0 bases, with 8 bases left in between. The CDR3 sequence is 15 residues long. Germline CDR1 and CDR2: SGHRS and YFSETQ. The CDR3 here is CASSLGGPSTDTQYF. Written as DNA, the CDR3 is TGCGCCAGCAGCTTGGGAGGTCCGAGCACAGATACGCAGTATTTT.

This clonotype turned up a few times. The chain uses TRBV5-1 and TRBJ2-2; D gene unclear. V lost 0 bases, J lost 0 bases, and 9 bases lay in between. The germline V gene encodes CDR1 SGHRS and CDR2 YFSETQ. CDR3 size: 16 residues. The CDR3 DNA sequence: TGCGCCAGCAGCTTGGCCATCTTGACGAACACCGGGGAGCTGTTTTTT. Its translation: CASSLAILTNTGELFF.

This chain's CDR3 is CASSSLRGETQYF. The CDR3 DNA follows: TGTGCCAGCAGCTCATTGCGGGGGGAGACCCAGTACTTC. This chain connects TRBV5-6 to TRBJ2-5; 7 positions match TRBD2. V shed 3 bases, J shed 5 bases, and the junction held 4 bases outside the gene matches. The CDR3 extends over 13 amino acids. Per the germline V gene, CDR1 is SGHDT and CDR2 is YYEEEE.

The table lists this clonotype with many counts. The chain uses TRBV9 and TRBJ2-7; 7 bases fit TRBD1. The CDR3 has 15 amino acids. Germline trimming cut 0 bases from V and 3 bases from J; bases unmatched to any gene: 6. Germline CDR1 reads SGDLS; CDR2 reads YYNGEE. The CDR3 DNA sequence: TGTGCCAGCAGCGTAGAGGCAGGGGGTGGCTACGAGCAGTACTTC. This codes for CASSVEAGGGYEQYF.

This clonotype has a handful of counts. This chain connects TRBV20-1 to TRBJ1-2; TRBD1 matches 8 bases. The V gene end was trimmed by 0 bases and the J gene end by 7 bases; junction bases not matched to a gene: 7. Germline V gene data show CDR1 as DFQATT and CDR2 as SNEGSKA (reference sequence). The CDR3 runs to 14 residues. CDR3 DNA sequence: TGCAGTGCTAGAGAGGCAGGGGGCGACCCTGGCTACACCTTC. Translation: CSAREAGGDPGYTF.

This clonotype was seen many times. The chain carries TRBV9 and TRBJ2-5, with D possibly being TRBD1 (6 bases). The V and J ends lost 2 bases and 5 bases respectively, with 10 bases between them. There are 13 residues in the CDR3. Germline V gene sequence: CDR1 SGDLS, CDR2 YYNGEE. Here the CDR3 reads CASSVRDTETQYF. CDR3 nucleotide sequence: TGTGCCAGCAGCGTCCGGGACACGGAGACCCAGTACTTC.

A few counts support this clonotype. J is TRBJ2-1 and V is TRBV6-1; the match to TRBD1 covers 9 bases. Germline CDR1 MNHNS, CDR2 SASEGT. This CDR3 contains 14 residues. Trimming took 6 bases from V and 7 from J; bases not matched to a gene: 7. This chain's CDR3 is CASRRGQGWNEQFF. CDR3 sequence (DNA): TGTGCCAGCAGACGGGGACAGGGTTGGAATGAGCAGTTCTTC.

The chain combines TRBV4-3 with TRBJ2-1; weak D call: TRBD2 (7 bases). This CDR3 is 16 amino acids long. Germline V gene data show CDR1 as LGHNA and CDR2 as YSLEER. Trimming pared 3 bases from V and 4 bases from J, leaving 16 bases between. The CDR3 loop reads CASSQLGGGLYNEQFF. The DNA of the CDR3 is TGCGCCAGCAGCCAGCTAGGGGGGGGGTTATACAATGAGCAGTTCTTC.

This clonotype was counted at least ten times. This rearrangement joins TRBV6-2 or TRBV6-3 to TRBJ2-1; D unresolved. This CDR3 is 12 amino acids long. The germline gives CDR1 MNHEY, CDR2 SVGEGT. V lost 5 bases and J lost 5, with 7 bases in between. CDR3 in amino acids: CASSPPNNEQFF. CDR3 bases: TGTGCCAGCAGTCCCCCTAACAATGAGCAGTTCTTC.

In its sample, this clonotype was seen many times. The J gene is TRBJ2-1, the V gene TRBV6-1; no clear D. V was pared by 0 bases and J by 7 bases, with 4 bases between. Germline V lookup: CDR1 MNHNS, CDR2 SASEGT. The CDR3 is 12 amino acids. CDR3 protein: CASSEARNEQFF. The CDR3 nucleotides are TGTGCCAGCAGTGAAGCTCGGAATGAGCAGTTCTTC.

J is TRBJ1-2 and V is TRBV6-1; 7 nucleotides line up with TRBD1. Germline V gives CDR1 MNHNS, CDR2 SASEGT. CDR3 length: 13 residues. Trimming took 4 bases from V and 3 from J; bases not matched to a gene: 2. This CDR3 is CASSGDSYYGYTF. The CDR3 nucleotides are TGTGCCAGCAGTGGGGACAGCTACTATGGCTACACCTTC.

This clonotype was recorded at least ten times. The chain has TRBV5-1 and TRBJ1-5; D is uncertain. Germline V gene data show CDR1 as SGHRS and CDR2 as YFSETQ. The CDR3 is 15 residues long. V shed 0 bases and J shed 4 bases, with 11 bases lying between them. Here the CDR3 reads CASSLAGLRNQPQHF. The CDR3 DNA sequence: TGCGCCAGCAGCTTGGCGGGGTTAAGGAATCAGCCCCAGCATTTT.

The chain combines TRBV5-1 with TRBJ1-2, with 8 bases lining up with TRBD1. The CDR3 consists of 15 residues. Germline V lookup: CDR1 SGHRS, CDR2 YFSETQ. V trimming: 0 bases; J trimming: 8 bases; junction bases outside the gene matches: 9. For the CDR3, the DNA is TGCGCCAGCAGCTTGGCCCTTTCGGACAGGGTGGGCTACACCTTC. It specifies CASSLALSDRVGYTF. Full variable domain (missing parts from reference TRBV5-1 and TRBJ1-2): KAGVTQTPRYLIKTRGQQVTLSCSPISGHRSVSWYQQTPGQGLQFLFEYFSETQRNKGNFPGRFSGRQFSNSRSEMNVSTLELGDSALYLCASSLALSDRVGYTFGSGTRLTVV.

The chain has TRBV4-2 and TRBJ2-5, with a tentative D call TRBD2 (6 bases). Per germline, CDR1 LGHNA and CDR2 YNFKEQ. This CDR3 contains 14 residues. Trimming took off 0 bases at V and 5 bases at J, with 10 bases between the two ends. The CDR3: CASSQDEGRETQYF. The CDR3 DNA reads TGTGCCAGCAGCCAAGATGAGGGGAGGGAGACCCAGTACTTC.

This clonotype was recorded at least ten times. The rearrangement links TRBV20-1 to TRBJ2-1; TRBD2 aligns across 10 bases. Looked up from germline, CDR1 is DFQATT and CDR2 is SNEGSKA (reference sequence). After removal of 5 bases from V and 7 bases from J, the junction contained 5 bases not matched to a gene. The CDR3 sequence is 13 residues long. The CDR3 reads CSASQTSGNEQFF. In DNA form, the CDR3 reads TGCAGTGCTTCCCAGACTAGCGGGAATGAGCAGTTCTTC.

This clonotype was observed a few times. V usage is TRBV5-1 and J usage is TRBJ2-2; TRBD1 or TRBD2 may be the D gene (5 bases each). The length of the CDR3 is 17 residues. Germline V gene sequence: CDR1 SGHRS, CDR2 YFSETQ. V lost 4 bases and J 0 bases, leaving 16 bases between the germline ends. CDR3 DNA sequence: TGCGCCAGCAGCCCCCTGCCCGGGACCGCGAACACCGGGGAGCTGTTTTTT. It codes for CASSPLPGTANTGELFF.

The sample holds many counts of this clonotype. The chain links TRBV20-1 to TRBJ2-7; D unresolved. The germline V gene has CDR1 DFQATT and CDR2 SNEGSKA (reference sequence). The V gene lost 7 bases and the J gene lost 0 bases, with 7 bases spanning the gap. CDR3 size: 11 residues. CDR3 protein: CSVYSSYEQYF. CDR3 coding DNA: TGCAGTGTCTATAGCTCCTACGAGCAGTACTTC.

The chain uses TRBV20-1 and TRBJ2-1; possible D gene TRBD1, 5 bases. The CDR3 sequence is 15 residues long. The germline V gene encodes CDR1 DFQATT and CDR2 SNEGSKA (reference sequence). The V gene lost 0 bases and the J gene lost 7 bases, with 16 bases spanning the gap. The CDR3 sequence is CSARDLTLGPNEQFF. In DNA form, the CDR3 reads TGCAGTGCTAGAGATCTCACCCTGGGGCCGAATGAGCAGTTCTTC.

This clonotype was observed a handful of times. This chain links TRBV20-1 with TRBJ2-7; D might be TRBD2 (5 bases). V shed 6 bases and J shed 7 bases, with 10 bases lying between them. Germline V gene data show CDR1 as DFQATT and CDR2 as SNEGSKA (reference sequence). The CDR3 is 10 amino acids. The CDR3 here is CSAKRGEQYF. As DNA, the CDR3 is TGCAGTGCGAAGCGAGGGGAGCAGTACTTC.

There are a few counts of this clonotype. This sequence joins TRBV2 and TRBJ2-1; 11 positions match TRBD2. V lost 10 bases and J lost 9; bases outside the gene matches: 17. This CDR3 is built from 16 residues. Germline V gene lookup returns CDR1 SNHLY and CDR2 FYNNEI. The CDR3 sequence is CATTSLTSGRGPEQFF. CDR3 bases: TGTGCCACTACAAGCCTCACTAGCGGGAGAGGTCCTGAGCAGTTCTTC. Variable domain in full (rest from reference TRBV2 and TRBJ2-1): EPEVTQTPSHQVTQMGQEVILRCVPISNHLYFYWYRQILGQKVEFLVSFYNNEISEKSEIFDDQFSVERPDGSNFTLKIRSTKLEDSAMYFCATTSLTSGRGPEQFFGPGTRLTVL.

The chain couples TRBV5-5 to TRBJ2-2; D may be TRBD1 (6 bases). This CDR3 has 16 amino acids. Germline V gives CDR1 SGHKS, CDR2 YYEKEE (reference sequence). Trimming took 4 bases from V and 2 from J, leaving 15 bases between them. The CDR3, as DNA: TGTGCCAGCAGCCTCACCCCGGGACAAAACACCGGGGAGCTGTTTTTT. This gives the protein CASSLTPGQNTGELFF.

J is TRBJ2-2 and V is TRBV6-1; D gene ambiguous. The germline V and J ends were trimmed by 6 bases and 0 bases, with 11 bases remaining between them. Germline-derived CDR1 and CDR2 are MNHNS and SASEGT. This CDR3 contains 15 residues. In DNA, the CDR3 is TGTGCCAGCAGGACGGAATCCTCGAACACCGGGGAGCTGTTTTTT. It translates to CASRTESSNTGELFF.